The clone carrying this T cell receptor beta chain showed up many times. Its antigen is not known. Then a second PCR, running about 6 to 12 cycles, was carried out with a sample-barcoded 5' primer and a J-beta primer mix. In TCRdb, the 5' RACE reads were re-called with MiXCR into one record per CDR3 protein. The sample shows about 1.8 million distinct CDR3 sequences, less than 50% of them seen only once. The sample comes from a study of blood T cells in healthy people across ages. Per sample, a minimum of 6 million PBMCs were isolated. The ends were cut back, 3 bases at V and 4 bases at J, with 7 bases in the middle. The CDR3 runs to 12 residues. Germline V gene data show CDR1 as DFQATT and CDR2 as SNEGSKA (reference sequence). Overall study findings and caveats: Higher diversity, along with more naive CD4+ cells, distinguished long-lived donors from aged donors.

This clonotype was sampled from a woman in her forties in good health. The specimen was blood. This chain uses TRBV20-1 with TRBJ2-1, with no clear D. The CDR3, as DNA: TGCAGTGCTAGGACCTATTACAATGAGCAGTTCTTC. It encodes CSARTYYNEQFF.